Following are 5 T cell receptor beta chains from one sample sequenced in a study of T cells after yellow fever vaccination. In TCRdb, the 5' RACE reads were re-called with MiXCR into one record per CDR3 protein. The data show some 120,000 distinct CDR3 sequences, more than 7.5% seen once. The specimen comprised CD8+ T cells sorted from PBMCs, sampled on the day of the yellow fever booster vaccination. The receptors originated from a young man who received the YFV17D yellow fever vaccine.

The CDR3 DNA is TGCGCCAGTATAACAGGGAGCACCGGGGAGCTGTTTTTT. Translation: CASITGSTGELFF. The gene calls are TRBV23-1 and TRBJ2-2, with D perhaps matching TRBD1 (6 bases). TRBV23-1 is sorted into the ORF group, with uncertain function. V was trimmed by 9 bases and J by 4 bases, leaving 12 bases between them. CDR3 length equals 13 residues.

The chain is built from TRBV12-3 or TRBV12-4 and TRBJ2-7, with D possibly matching TRBD2 (5 bases). V was trimmed by 4 bases and J by 4 bases, leaving 5 bases between them. The CDR3 contains 11 residues. The CDR3: CASSWEYEQYF. The CDR3 DNA reads TGTGCCAGCAGTTGGGAGTACGAGCAGTACTTC.

The chain uses TRBV29-1 and TRBJ2-3; D remains ambiguous. Germline loops: CDR1 SQVTM, CDR2 ANQGSEA. Trimming removed 3 bases at V and 2 bases at J, with 15 bases between. The CDR3 totals 15 residues. The CDR3 DNA follows: TGCAGCGTTGACAAGTATTTCAGGATCACAGATACGCAGTATTTT. It encodes CSVDKYFRITDTQYF.

CDR3 protein: CASSSPWNNEQFF. As DNA, the CDR3 is TGCGCCAGCAGCAGCCCTTGGAACAATGAGCAGTTCTTC. V and J are TRBV4-1 and TRBJ2-1; no reliable D call. This CDR3 is 13 amino acids long. Germline V lookup: CDR1 MGHRA, CDR2 YSYEKL. V was shortened by 5 bases and J by 5 bases, with 10 bases between the two germline ends.

The chain couples TRBV6-6 to TRBJ2-3; 9 nucleotides agree with TRBD2. Trimming took 4 bases from V and 3 from J; bases not matched to a gene: 5. This CDR3 contains 15 residues. Germline assignment: CDR1 MNHNY and CDR2 SVGAGI (reference sequence). The CDR3 spells CASSLGLAVTDTQYF. CDR3 bases: TGTGCCAGCAGTTTGGGACTAGCAGTTACAGATACGCAGTATTTT.